These 2 T cell receptor beta chains were all obtained from the same sample, sequenced in a study of shared clonotypes between healthy human individuals. Sequenced by immunoSEQ multiplex PCR; TCRdb stores in-frame clones only, minus some. The sample has about 490,000 clones, around 73% seen once. Sequencing was carried out using PBMCs. The receptor set was obtained from a middle-aged woman in good health. Some clones in this sample may be carry-over from other donors' samples.

This CDR3 reads CASSPNRRPGYEQYF. CDR3 in DNA: TGTGCCAGCAGTCCTAACCGTCGACCGGGCTACGAGCAGTACTTC. The rearrangement links TRBV28 to TRBJ2-7; D unclear. Looked up from germline, CDR1 is MDHEN and CDR2 is SYDVKM. Trimming removed 5 bases from V and 3 bases from J, with 17 bases in between. The CDR3 has 15 amino acids.

This clone was recorded once. Here the CDR3 DNA reads TGTGCCAGCAGTAGCCGACAGATAGAACATGATACGCAGTATTTT. It specifies CASSSRQIEHDTQYF. V gene TRBV28 combines with J gene TRBJ2-3, with D perhaps TRBD1 (5 bases). V shed 5 bases and J shed 6 bases, with 18 bases lying between them. Germline CDR1 reads MDHEN; CDR2 reads SYDVKM. The CDR3 length is 15 residues.